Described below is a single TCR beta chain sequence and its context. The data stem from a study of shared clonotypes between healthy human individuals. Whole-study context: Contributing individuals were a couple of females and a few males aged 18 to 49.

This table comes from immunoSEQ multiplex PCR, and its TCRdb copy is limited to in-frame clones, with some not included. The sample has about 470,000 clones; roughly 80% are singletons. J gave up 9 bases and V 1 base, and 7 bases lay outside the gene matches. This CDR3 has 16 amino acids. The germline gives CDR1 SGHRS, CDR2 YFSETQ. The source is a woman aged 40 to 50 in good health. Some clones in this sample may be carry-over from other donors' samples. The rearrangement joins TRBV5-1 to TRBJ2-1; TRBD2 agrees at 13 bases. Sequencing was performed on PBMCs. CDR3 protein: CASSLRTSGSGSEQFF. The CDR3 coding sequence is TGCGCCAGCAGCTTGAGGACTAGCGGGAGTGGCAGTGAGCAGTTCTTC.